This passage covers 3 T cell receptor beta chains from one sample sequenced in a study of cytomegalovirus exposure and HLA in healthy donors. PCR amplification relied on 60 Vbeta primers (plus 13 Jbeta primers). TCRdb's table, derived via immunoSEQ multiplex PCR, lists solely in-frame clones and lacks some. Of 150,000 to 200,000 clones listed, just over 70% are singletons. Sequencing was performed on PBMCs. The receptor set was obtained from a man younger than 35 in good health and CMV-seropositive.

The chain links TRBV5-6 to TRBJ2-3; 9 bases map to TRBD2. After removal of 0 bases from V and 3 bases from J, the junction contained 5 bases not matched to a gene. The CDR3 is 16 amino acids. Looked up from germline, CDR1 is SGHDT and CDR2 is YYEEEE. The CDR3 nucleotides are TGTGCCAGCAGCTTGGGCGGGAGGGTGCTAACAGATACGCAGTATTTT. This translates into CASSLGGRVLTDTQYF.

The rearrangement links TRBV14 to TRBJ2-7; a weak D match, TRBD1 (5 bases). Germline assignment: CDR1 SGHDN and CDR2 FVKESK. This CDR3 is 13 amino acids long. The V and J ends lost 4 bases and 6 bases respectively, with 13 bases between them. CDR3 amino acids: CASSPSGMGEQYV. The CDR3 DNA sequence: TGTGCCAGCAGCCCTTCAGGGATGGGCGAGCAGTACGTC.

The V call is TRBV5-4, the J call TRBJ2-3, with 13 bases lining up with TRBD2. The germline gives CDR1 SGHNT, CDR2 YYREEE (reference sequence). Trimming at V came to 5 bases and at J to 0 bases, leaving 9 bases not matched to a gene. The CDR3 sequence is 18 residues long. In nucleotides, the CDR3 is TGTGCCAGCAGTTCCGGGACTAGCGGGATCTTAAGCACAGATACGCAGTATTTT. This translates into CASSSGTSGILSTDTQYF.